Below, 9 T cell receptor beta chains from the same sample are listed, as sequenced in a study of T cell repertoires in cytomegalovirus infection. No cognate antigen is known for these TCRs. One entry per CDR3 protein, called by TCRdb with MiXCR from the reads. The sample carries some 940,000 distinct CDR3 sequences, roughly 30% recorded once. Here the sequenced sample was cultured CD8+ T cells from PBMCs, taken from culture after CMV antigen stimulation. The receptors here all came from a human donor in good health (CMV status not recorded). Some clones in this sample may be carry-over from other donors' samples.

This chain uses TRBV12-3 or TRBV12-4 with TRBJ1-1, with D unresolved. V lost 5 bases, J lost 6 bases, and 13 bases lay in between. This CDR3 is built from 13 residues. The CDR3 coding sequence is TGTGCCAGCAGTGTGCCGGGATTTCCTGAAGCTTTCTTT. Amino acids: CASSVPGFPEAFF.

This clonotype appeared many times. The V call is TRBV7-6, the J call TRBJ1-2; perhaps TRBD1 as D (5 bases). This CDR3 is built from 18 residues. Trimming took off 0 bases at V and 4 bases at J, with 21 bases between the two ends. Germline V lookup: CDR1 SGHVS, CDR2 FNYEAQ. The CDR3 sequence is CASSLADPGLLPGYGYTF. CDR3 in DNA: TGTGCCAGCAGCTTAGCGGATCCGGGACTTCTTCCGGGCTATGGCTACACCTTC.

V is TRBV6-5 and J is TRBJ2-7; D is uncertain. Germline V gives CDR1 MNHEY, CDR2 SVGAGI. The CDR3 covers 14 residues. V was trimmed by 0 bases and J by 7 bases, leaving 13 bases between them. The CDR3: CASSYSQIAWEQYF. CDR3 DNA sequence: TGTGCCAGCAGTTACTCCCAGATAGCTTGGGAGCAGTACTTC.

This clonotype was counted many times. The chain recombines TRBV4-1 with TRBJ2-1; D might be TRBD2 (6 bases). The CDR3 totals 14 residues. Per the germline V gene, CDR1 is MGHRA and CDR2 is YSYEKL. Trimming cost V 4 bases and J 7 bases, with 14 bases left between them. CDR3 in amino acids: CASSLGGWGNEQFF. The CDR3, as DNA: TGCGCCAGCAGCCTCGGAGGGTGGGGTAATGAGCAGTTCTTC.

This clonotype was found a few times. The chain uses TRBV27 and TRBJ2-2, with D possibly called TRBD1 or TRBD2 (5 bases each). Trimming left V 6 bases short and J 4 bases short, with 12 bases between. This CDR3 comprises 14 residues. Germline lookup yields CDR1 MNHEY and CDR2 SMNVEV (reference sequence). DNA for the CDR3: TGTGCCAGCAGAACCGGGACCTCCACCGGGGAGCTGTTTTTT. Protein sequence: CASRTGTSTGELFF.

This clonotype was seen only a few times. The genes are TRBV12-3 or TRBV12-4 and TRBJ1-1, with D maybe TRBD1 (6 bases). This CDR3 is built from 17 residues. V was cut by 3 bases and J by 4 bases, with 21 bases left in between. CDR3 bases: TGTGCCAGCAGTTTTGAGGTGTTACCAGGGGCCGGCACTGAAGCTTTCTTT. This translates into CASSFEVLPGAGTEAFF.

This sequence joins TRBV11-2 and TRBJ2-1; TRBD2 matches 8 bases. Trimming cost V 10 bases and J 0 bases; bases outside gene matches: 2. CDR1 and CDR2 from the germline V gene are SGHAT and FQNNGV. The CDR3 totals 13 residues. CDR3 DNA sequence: TGTGCCACACTAGCGGACTCCTACAATGAGCAGTTCTTC. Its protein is CATLADSYNEQFF.

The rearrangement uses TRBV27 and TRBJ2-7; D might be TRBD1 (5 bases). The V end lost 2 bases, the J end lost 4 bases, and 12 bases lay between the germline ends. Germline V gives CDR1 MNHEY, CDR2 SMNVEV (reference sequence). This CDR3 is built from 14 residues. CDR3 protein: CASSLAQGGYEQYF. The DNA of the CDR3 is TGTGCCAGCAGTTTAGCCCAGGGTGGGTACGAGCAGTACTTC.

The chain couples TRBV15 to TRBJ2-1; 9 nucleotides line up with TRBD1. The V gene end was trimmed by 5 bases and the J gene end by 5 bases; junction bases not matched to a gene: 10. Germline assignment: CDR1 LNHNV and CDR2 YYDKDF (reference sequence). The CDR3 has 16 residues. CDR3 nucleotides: TGTGCCACCAGCCCTCCGGCGGGACAGGGTAACAATGAGCAGTTCTTC. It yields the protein CATSPPAGQGNNEQFF.